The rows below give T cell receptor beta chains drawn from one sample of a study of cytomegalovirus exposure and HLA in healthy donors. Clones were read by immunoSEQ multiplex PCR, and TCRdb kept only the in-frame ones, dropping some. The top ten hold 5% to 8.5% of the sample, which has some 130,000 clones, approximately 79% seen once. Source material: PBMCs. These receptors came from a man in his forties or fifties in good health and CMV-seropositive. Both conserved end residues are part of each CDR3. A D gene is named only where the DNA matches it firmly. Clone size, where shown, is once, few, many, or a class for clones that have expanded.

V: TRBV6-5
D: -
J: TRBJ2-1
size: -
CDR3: CASKSGYNEQFF
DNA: TGTGCCAGCAAGTCAGGTTACAATGAGCAGTTCTTC

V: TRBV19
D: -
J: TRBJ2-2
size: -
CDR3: CASSIWGLNTGELFF
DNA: TGTGCCAGTAGTATCTGGGGACTCAACACCGGGGAGCTGTTTTTT

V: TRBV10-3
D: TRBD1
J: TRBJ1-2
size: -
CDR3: CAIGTGGNYGYTF
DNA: TGTGCCATCGGGACAGGGGGTAACTATGGCTACACCTTC

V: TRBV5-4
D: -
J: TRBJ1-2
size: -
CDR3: CASSSRGTRFGYTF
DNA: TGTGCCAGCAGCTCCAGGGGAACGAGGTTTGGCTACACCTTC

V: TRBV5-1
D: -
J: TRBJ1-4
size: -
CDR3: CAGAIRWILNEKLFF
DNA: TGCGCCGGAGCGATACGGTGGATCCTTAATGAAAAACTGTTTTTT

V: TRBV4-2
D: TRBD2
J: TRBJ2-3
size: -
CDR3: CASSQGLAGGSTDTQYF
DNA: TGTGCCAGCAGCCAGGGGCTAGCGGGAGGGAGCACAGATACGCAGTATTTT

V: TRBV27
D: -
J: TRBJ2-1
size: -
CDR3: CASSQGGVYNEQFF
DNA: TGTGCCAGCAGCCAGGGAGGCGTTTACAATGAGCAGTTCTTC

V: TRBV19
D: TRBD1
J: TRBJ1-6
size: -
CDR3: CASTVGQGADSPLHF
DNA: TGTGCCAGTACGGTGGGACAGGGGGCTGACTCACCCCTCCACTTT

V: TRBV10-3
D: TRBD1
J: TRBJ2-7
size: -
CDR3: CAISVGGQAYEQYF
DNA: TGTGCCATCAGTGTCGGGGGACAGGCCTACGAGCAGTACTTC

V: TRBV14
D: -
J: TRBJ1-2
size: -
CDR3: CASSMLGDYGYTF
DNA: TGTGCCAGCAGTATGCTAGGGGACTATGGCTACACCTTC

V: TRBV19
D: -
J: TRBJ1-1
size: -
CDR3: CASRPYREGHTEAFF
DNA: TGTGCCAGTAGGCCCTACAGGGAGGGACACACTGAAGCTTTCTTT

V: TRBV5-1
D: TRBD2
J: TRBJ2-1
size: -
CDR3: CASSHGLAGGYNEQFF
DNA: TGCGCCAGCAGCCATGGACTAGCGGGAGGATACAATGAGCAGTTCTTC

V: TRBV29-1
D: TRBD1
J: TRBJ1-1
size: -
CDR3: CSITQGEVGAFF
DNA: TGCAGCATAACGCAGGGGGAGGTCGGAGCTTTCTTT

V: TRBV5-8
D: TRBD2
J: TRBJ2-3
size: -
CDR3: CASSRGLAGGETQYF
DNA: TGTGCCAGCAGCCGCGGACTAGCGGGAGGTGAAACGCAGTATTTT

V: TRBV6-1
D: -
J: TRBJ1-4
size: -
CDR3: CASSETGHSEKLFF
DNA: TGTGCCAGCAGTGAAACAGGGCATAGTGAAAAACTGTTTTTT

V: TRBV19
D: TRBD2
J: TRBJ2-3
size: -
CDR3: CASRPGRRTLTDTQYF
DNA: TGTGCCAGTAGACCCGGGAGGAGGACCCTCACAGATACGCAGTATTTT

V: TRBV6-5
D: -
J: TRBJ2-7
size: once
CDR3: CASSAGHSTYEQYF
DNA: TGTGCCAGCAGTGCAGGACACTCTACCTACGAGCAGTACTTC

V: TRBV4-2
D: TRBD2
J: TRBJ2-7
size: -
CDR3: CASSQVSLAGTTYEQYF
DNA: TGTGCCAGCAGCCAAGTCTCACTAGCGGGTACTACCTACGAGCAGTACTTC

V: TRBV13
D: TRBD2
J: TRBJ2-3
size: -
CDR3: CASSHGLAGRGDTQYF
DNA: TGTGCCAGCAGTCACGGACTAGCGGGGAGGGGGGATACGCAGTATTTT

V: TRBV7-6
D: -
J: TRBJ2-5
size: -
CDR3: CASSTTGTQETQYF
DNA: TGTGCCAGCAGCACCACGGGGACACAAGAGACCCAGTACTTC

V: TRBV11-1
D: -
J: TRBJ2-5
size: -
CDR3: CASSLFGGRETQYF
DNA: TGTGCCAGCAGCTTATTTGGGGGGAGGGAGACCCAGTACTTC

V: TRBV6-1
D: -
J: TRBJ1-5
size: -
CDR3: CASSPTGNQPQHF
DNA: TGTGCCAGCAGTCCCACAGGGAATCAGCCCCAGCATTTT

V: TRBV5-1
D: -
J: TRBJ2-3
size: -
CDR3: CASSSGVHFPDTQYF
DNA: TGCGCCAGCAGCTCGGGTGTACATTTCCCAGATACGCAGTATTTT

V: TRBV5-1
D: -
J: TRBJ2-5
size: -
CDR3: CASSLKSFGETQYF
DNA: TGCGCCAGCAGCTTGAAAAGCTTCGGAGAGACCCAGTACTTC

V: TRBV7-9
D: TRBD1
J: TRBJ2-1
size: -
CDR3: CASSSSRQGSYNEQFF
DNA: TGTGCCAGCAGCTCCTCCAGACAGGGCTCCTACAATGAGCAGTTCTTC

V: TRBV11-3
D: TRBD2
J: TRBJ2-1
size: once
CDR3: CASSASGDYNEQFF
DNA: TGTGCCAGCAGCGCTAGCGGGGACTACAATGAGCAGTTCTTC

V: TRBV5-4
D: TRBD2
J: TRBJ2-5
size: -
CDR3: CASSFSGSGWETQYF
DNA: TGTGCCAGCAGCTTTAGCGGGAGTGGTTGGGAGACCCAGTACTTC

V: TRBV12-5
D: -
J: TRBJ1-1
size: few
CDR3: CASGQGREAFF
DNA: TGTGCTAGTGGCCAGGGTAGGGAAGCTTTCTTT

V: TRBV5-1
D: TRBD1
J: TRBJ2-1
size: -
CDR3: CASSLGQGNEQFF
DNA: TGCGCCAGCAGCTTGGGACAGGGTAATGAGCAGTTCTTC

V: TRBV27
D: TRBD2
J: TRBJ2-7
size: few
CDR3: CASSPLAGVVGEQYF
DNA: TGTGCCAGCAGTCCACTAGCGGGAGTGGTTGGCGAGCAGTACTTC

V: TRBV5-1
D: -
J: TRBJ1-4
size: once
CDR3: CASRRGEGATNEKLFF
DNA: TGCGCCAGCAGACGTGGAGAGGGGGCAACTAATGAAAAACTGTTTTTT

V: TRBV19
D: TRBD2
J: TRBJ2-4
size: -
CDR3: CASALEDRVYSSGSGSKNIQYF
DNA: TGTGCCAGTGCCCTGGAGGACAGGGTGTACTCTAGCGGGAGCGGGTCCAAAAACATTCAGTACTTC

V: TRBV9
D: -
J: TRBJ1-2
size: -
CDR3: CASSVGGENYGYTF
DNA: TGTGCCAGCAGCGTAGGGGGGGAAAACTATGGCTACACCTTC

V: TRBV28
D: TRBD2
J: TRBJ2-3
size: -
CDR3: CASSMGGSTDTQYF
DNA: TGTGCCAGCAGTATGGGGGGGAGCACAGATACGCAGTATTTT

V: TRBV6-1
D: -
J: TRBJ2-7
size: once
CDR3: CASSELHSYEQYF
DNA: TGTGCCAGCAGTGAATTACATTCCTACGAGCAGTACTTC

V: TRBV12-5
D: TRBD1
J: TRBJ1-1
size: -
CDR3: CASGLGTGVATEAFF
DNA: TGTGCTAGTGGTTTGGGGACAGGGGTTGCCACTGAAGCTTTCTTT

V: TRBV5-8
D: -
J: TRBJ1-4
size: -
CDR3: CASNPTGSGRKLFF
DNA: TGTGCCAGCAACCCGACAGGCTCGGGTAGAAAACTGTTTTTT

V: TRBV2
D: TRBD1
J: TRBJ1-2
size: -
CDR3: CASSIGQGGLGYTF
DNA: TGTGCCAGCAGTATCGGGCAGGGGGGCCTTGGCTACACCTTC

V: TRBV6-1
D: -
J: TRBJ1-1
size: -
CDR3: CASSESRGLTEAFF
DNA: TGTGCCAGCAGTGAATCTAGGGGTCTTACTGAAGCTTTCTTT

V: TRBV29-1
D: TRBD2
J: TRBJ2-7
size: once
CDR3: CSVVWVLAGRYEQYF
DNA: TGCAGCGTTGTCTGGGTTCTAGCGGGCCGATACGAGCAGTACTTC

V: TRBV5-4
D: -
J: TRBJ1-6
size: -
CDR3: CASSRSGDYNSLLHF
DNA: TGTGCCAGCAGCCGCTCGGGCGACTACAATTCACTCCTCCACTTT

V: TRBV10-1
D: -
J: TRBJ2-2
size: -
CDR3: CASSDSNSRNTGELFF
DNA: TGCGCCAGCAGTGATTCAAACAGCCGGAACACCGGGGAGCTGTTTTTT

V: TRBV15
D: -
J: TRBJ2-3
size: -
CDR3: CATSRRSSTDTQYF
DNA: TGTGCCACCAGCAGACGGAGCAGCACAGATACGCAGTATTTT

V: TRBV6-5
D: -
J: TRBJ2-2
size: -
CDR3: CASSYPSIASGELFF
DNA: TGTGCCAGCAGTTACCCGTCGATAGCTTCCGGGGAGCTGTTTTTT

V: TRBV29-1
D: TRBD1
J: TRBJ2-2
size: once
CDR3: CSATDRGNTGELFF
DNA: TGCAGCGCAACGGACAGGGGGAACACCGGGGAGCTGTTTTTT

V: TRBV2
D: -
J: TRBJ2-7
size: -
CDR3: CASSAQGTTYEQYF
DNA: TGTGCCAGCAGTGCTCAGGGGACCACCTACGAGCAGTACTTC

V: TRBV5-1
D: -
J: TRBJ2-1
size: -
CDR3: CASSSDYLGEQFF
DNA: TGCGCCAGCAGCTCGGACTATTTGGGTGAGCAGTTCTTC

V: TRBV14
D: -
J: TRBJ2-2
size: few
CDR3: CASSHRPRAVRLLNTGELFF
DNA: TGTGCCAGCAGCCATCGACCGCGGGCGGTTAGACTGCTAAACACCGGGGAGCTGTTTTTT